The 27 T cell receptor beta chains below were found in one sample sequenced in a study of blood T cell repertoires in COVID-19. Sequencing was performed with immunoSEQ multiplex PCR; in TCRdb, only in-frame clones are kept and a portion is missing. The sample holds a few hundred thousand clones; roughly 88% are singletons and the top ten take around 1.5%. Input material: peripheral blood. The receptors here all came from a woman aged 40 to 50 who had recovered from COVID-19.

The genes are TRBV7-9 and TRBJ1-6; TRBD1 matches 12 bases. After removal of 5 bases from V and 10 bases from J, the junction contained 6 bases not matched to a gene. The germline V gene encodes CDR1 SEHNR and CDR2 FQNEAQ (reference sequence). The CDR3 has 15 amino acids. This CDR3 reads CASSPGTGGISPLHF. CDR3 DNA sequence: TGTGCCAGCAGCCCCGGGACAGGGGGCATCTCACCCCTCCACTTT.

The chain couples TRBV27 to TRBJ2-7; TRBD1 agrees at 8 bases. J gave up 0 bases and V 2 bases, and 6 bases lay outside the gene matches. Germline V gives CDR1 MNHEY, CDR2 SMNVEV (reference sequence). This CDR3 has 16 amino acids. CDR3 coding DNA: TGTGCCAGCAGTTTAAAAGGGACAGGTAGCTCCTACGAGCAGTACTTC. This translates into CASSLKGTGSSYEQYF.

The chain recombines TRBV20-1 with TRBJ1-1; the D is unclear. The CDR3 has 12 amino acids. Trimming shortened V by 3 bases and J by 3 bases, and 8 bases separated the two germline ends. Germline V gene lookup returns CDR1 DFQATT and CDR2 SNEGSKA (reference sequence). The DNA of the CDR3 is TGCAGTGCTAGTCGGGGTTACACTGAAGCTTTCTTT. Translation: CSASRGYTEAFF.

The chain joins TRBV28 to TRBJ1-2; a weak D match, TRBD1 (6 bases). In germline, CDR1 is MDHEN, CDR2 SYDVKM. This CDR3 region has 12 residues. V was pared by 5 bases and J by 7 bases, with 11 bases between. The CDR3 spells CASSAHRVGYTF. The CDR3 DNA reads as TGTGCCAGCAGTGCACACAGGGTTGGCTACACCTTC.

V usage is TRBV27 and J usage is TRBJ1-2; D remains ambiguous. V lost 6 bases to trimming and J lost 4 bases, with 15 bases between them. The CDR3 runs to 14 residues. The germline V gene encodes CDR1 MNHEY and CDR2 SMNVEV (reference sequence). CDR3 region: CASRPSGSGYGYTF. CDR3 nucleotides: TGTGCCAGCAGGCCCTCAGGAAGTGGCTATGGCTACACCTTC.

This clone was detected once. The chain is built from TRBV5-1 and TRBJ1-1; D may be TRBD1 (6 bases). The CDR3 extends over 14 amino acids. Germline CDR1 is SGHRS and CDR2 is YFSETQ. V was clipped by 0 bases and J by 5 bases, with 11 bases between them. CDR3 coding DNA: TGCGCCAGCAGCTTGGGGGGACAATGGACTGAAGCTTTCTTT. Translation: CASSLGGQWTEAFF.

Notes on this clone: This clone may be a read error of a much larger clone one base away. The chain combines TRBV19 with TRBJ1-1, with a weak D call TRBD1 (6 bases). Deletions cut 5 bases from V and 1 base from J, with 8 bases between. Germline V gene lookup returns CDR1 LNHDA and CDR2 SQIVND (reference sequence). This CDR3 contains 13 residues. The CDR3 reads CASSATGNTEAFF. Here the CDR3 DNA reads TGTGCCAGTAGTGCGACAGGGAACACTGAAGCTTTCTTT.

This clone has just a few counts. The V call is TRBV19, the J call TRBJ2-5; D unclear. This CDR3 region has 14 residues. With 3 bases removed from V and 7 bases from J, the gap between germline ends came to 15 bases. Germline CDR1 and CDR2: LNHDA and SQIVND (reference sequence). The CDR3 protein is CASSMPAQRGTQYF. Written as DNA, the CDR3 is TGTGCCAGTAGTATGCCGGCCCAGAGAGGGACCCAGTACTTC.

V and J are TRBV24-1 and TRBJ1-1; 10 nucleotides match TRBD1. Trimming removed 2 bases from V and 5 bases from J; junction bases left unmatched: 4. The CDR3 runs to 15 residues. Germline CDR1 and CDR2: KGHDR and SFDVKD. CDR3 nucleotides: TGTGCCACCAGTGATTCGAGGACAGGGGGAACTGAAGCTTTCTTT. Its translation is CATSDSRTGGTEAFF.

The V and J genes are TRBV30 and TRBJ1-5; 7 bases match TRBD1. The V and J ends lost 1 base and 4 bases, in that order; junction bases with no gene match: 4. The CDR3 is 14 amino acids. Germline-derived CDR1 and CDR2 are GTSNPN and SVGIG (reference sequence). The CDR3 DNA sequence: TGTGCCTGGAGTGAGGGGGCATCAAATCAGCCCCAGCATTTT. Translating it yields CAWSEGASNQPQHF.

For the CDR3, the DNA is TGTGCCAGCACCGACAGAGAACCTAGCACAGATACGCAGTATTTT. It is translated as CASTDREPSTDTQYF. The genes are TRBV11-3 and TRBJ2-3, with D possibly being TRBD1 (5 bases). The germline V gene has CDR1 SGHNT and CDR2 YENEEA. Between the trimmed V and J ends, which lost 7 bases and 0 bases, there was a span of 14 bases. CDR3 length: 15 amino acids.

This sequence joins TRBV6-5 and TRBJ1-6; maybe TRBD1 (6 bases). The CDR3 covers 13 residues. Trimming cost V 8 bases and J 10 bases, with 15 bases left between them. Germline CDR1 and CDR2: MNHEY and SVGAGI. The DNA of the CDR3 is TGTGCCAGCGGAGACAGGCCTAGGTCACCCCTCCACTTT. This encodes CASGDRPRSPLHF.

The chain links TRBV2 to TRBJ1-2; the D gene is possibly TRBD1 (5 bases). Germline V gene sequence: CDR1 SNHLY, CDR2 FYNNEI. Trimming shortened V by 3 bases and J by 1 base, and 15 bases separated the two germline ends. The CDR3 spans 16 residues. CDR3 DNA sequence: TGTGCCAGCAGTGAGGCACAGGCTAACCGTAACTATGGCTACACCTTC. Encoded protein: CASSEAQANRNYGYTF.

A single count supports this clone. The chain recombines TRBV5-1 with TRBJ2-1, with D perhaps matching TRBD1 (6 bases). V dropped 2 bases and J dropped 7 bases, with 13 bases sitting between them. CDR3 length equals 14 residues. CDR1 SGHRS and CDR2 YFSETQ come from the germline V gene. CDR3 coding DNA: TGCGCCAGCAGCTTCATGGGGACACAGAATGAGCAGTTCTTC. Residues: CASSFMGTQNEQFF.

J is TRBJ1-2 and V is TRBV14, with D hard to call. V lost 1 base, J lost 4 bases, and 4 bases lay in between. CDR3 length: 12 residues. CDR1 and CDR2 (germline): SGHDN, FVKESK. The DNA of the CDR3 is TGTGCCAGCAGCCAAGTCCTCTATGGCTACACCTTC. Translated, it gives CASSQVLYGYTF.

The J gene is TRBJ2-1, the V gene TRBV4-1; TRBD2 aligns across 14 bases. CDR3 length: 17 residues. The junction had 9 bases not matched to a gene; V was cut back by 4 bases and J by 7 bases. The germline CDR1 and CDR2 sequences are MGHRA and YSYEKL. CDR3 sequence (DNA): TGCGCCAGCAGCCCGGGACTAGCGGGGGACCCTAAGAATGAGCAGTTCTTC. This encodes CASSPGLAGDPKNEQFF.

V usage is TRBV6-5 and J usage is TRBJ1-2, with 8 bases matching TRBD1. This CDR3 is 13 amino acids long. Germline V gives CDR1 MNHEY, CDR2 SVGAGI. V lost 6 bases and J lost 3; bases outside the gene matches: 3. CDR3 residues: CASRPGQDYGYTF. CDR3 nucleotides: TGTGCCAGCAGACCGGGACAGGACTATGGCTACACCTTC.

This rearrangement joins TRBV25-1 to TRBJ1-2; TRBD1 aligns across 9 bases. J was trimmed by 6 bases and V by 2 bases; bases with no gene match: 10. Germline CDR1 is MGHDK and CDR2 is SYGVNS. This CDR3 has 16 residues. The CDR3 DNA is TGTGCCAGCAGTGAAGGGGGGAACAGGGGGCAGCATGGCTACACCTTC. This codes for CASSEGGNRGQHGYTF.

This chain joins TRBV5-1 and TRBJ1-1; 8 bases agree with TRBD1. Germline V gives CDR1 SGHRS, CDR2 YFSETQ. This CDR3 has 14 amino acids. Trimming removed 2 bases from V and 4 bases from J; junction bases left unmatched: 4. The CDR3: CASSFGTGGTEAFF. CDR3 in DNA: TGCGCCAGCAGCTTCGGGACAGGCGGCACTGAAGCTTTCTTT.

The chain recombines TRBV13 with TRBJ1-1, with D maybe TRBD1 (6 bases). V lost 5 bases and J 5 bases, leaving 15 bases between the germline ends. The CDR3 covers 14 residues. Per germline, CDR1 PRHDT and CDR2 FYEKMQ (reference sequence). As DNA, the CDR3 is TGTGCCAGCAGCGCATACAGGGATCGGACTGAAGCTTTCTTT. Amino acids: CASSAYRDRTEAFF.

Comment on this clone: Other DNA variants within this sample encode the same CDR3. This rearrangement joins TRBV6-2 or TRBV6-3 to TRBJ1-1; maybe TRBD1 (5 bases). Between the trimmed V and J ends, which lost 2 bases and 1 base, there was a span of 8 bases. Germline CDR1 and CDR2: MNHEY and SVGEGT. CDR3 size: 14 residues. CDR3 nucleotides: TGTGCCAGCAGTTACAGGGGCGGGAACACTGAAGCTTTCTTT. Its translation: CASSYRGGNTEAFF.

This clone occurred a few times. The rearrangement uses TRBV10-3 and TRBJ1-1; D gene uncertain. Trimming removed 2 bases from V and 5 bases from J, with 12 bases in between. The CDR3 spans 14 residues. Germline CDR1 ENHRY, CDR2 SYGVKD. DNA of the CDR3: TGTGCCATCAGTGAGCTCCAGGATAGGACTGAAGCTTTCTTT. It is translated as CAISELQDRTEAFF.

The chain uses TRBV15 and TRBJ1-2, with D unresolved. The V and J ends lost 0 bases and 3 bases respectively, with 11 bases between them. This CDR3 is 15 amino acids long. In germline, CDR1 is LNHNV, CDR2 YYDKDF (reference sequence). The CDR3 loop reads CATSRDLGTYYGYTF. CDR3 DNA: TGTGCCACCAGCAGAGATCTGGGCACCTACTATGGCTACACCTTC.

The chain links TRBV18 to TRBJ2-1; the D is unclear. Trimming took 1 base from V and 5 from J, leaving 12 bases between them. Looked up from germline, CDR1 is KGHSH and CDR2 is LQKENI. The CDR3 runs 15 residues. The CDR3 is CASSPRPDKDNEQFF. The CDR3 coding sequence is TGTGCCAGCTCACCACGCCCAGATAAAGACAATGAGCAGTTCTTC.

This clone was recorded only once. This chain connects TRBV10-3 to TRBJ2-7; 9 bases agree with TRBD1. CDR3 length equals 14 residues. CDR1 ENHRY and CDR2 SYGVKD come from the germline V gene. Trimming took 11 bases from V and 4 from J; bases not matched to a gene: 12. DNA for the CDR3: TGTGCCTCTACGCCTGGGACAGGGACATACGAGCAGTACTTC. It codes for CASTPGTGTYEQYF.

The CDR3 protein is CASSLAGGSTQYF. CDR3 nucleotides: TGTGCCAGCAGCTTGGCCGGAGGGAGTACGCAGTATTTT. The chain couples TRBV5-6 to TRBJ2-3; weak D call: TRBD2 (6 bases). V was trimmed by 0 bases and J by 8 bases, leaving 10 bases between them. CDR1 and CDR2 (germline): SGHDT, YYEEEE. The CDR3 sequence is 13 residues long. Using reference TRBV5-6 and TRBJ2-3 for the parts outside the CDR3, the full variable domain is DAGVTQSPTHLIKTRGQQVTLRCSPKSGHDTVSWYQQALGQGPQFIFQYYEEEERQRGNFPDRFSGHQFPNYSSELNVNALLLGDSALYLCASSLAGGSTQYFGPGTRLTVL.

The rearrangement links TRBV6-5 to TRBJ1-5; maybe TRBD1 (5 bases). Trimming shortened V by 6 bases and J by 9 bases, and 18 bases separated the two germline ends. The CDR3 length is 14 residues. The germline V gene has CDR1 MNHEY and CDR2 SVGAGI. CDR3 sequence (DNA): TGTGCCAGCAGCCTTGGGATTGGGGCCTTGCCCCAGCATTTT. Its translation: CASSLGIGALPQHF.